This paragraph reports one T cell receptor (beta chain). Source study methods: Estimation of nucleated cell counts was performed using reference gene primer amplification. The method was immunoSEQ multiplex PCR; TCRdb's version includes in-frame clones alone and lacks a portion of them. D and trimming were read from the DNA, whereas the V and J calls and clone size are those reported in that table. Counted here are about 250,000 clones, around nine tenths occurring once; the ten biggest clones make up over 1.1%. The sample originates from a study of blood T cell repertoires in COVID-19. On the study more broadly: Samples came from the United States, Italy and Spain, spanning acute and convalescent COVID-19. The analysed material was cDNA or gDNA that came from T cells, B-cell-depleted T cells, or PBMCs.

V lost 3 bases, J lost 6 bases, and 9 bases lay in between. The CDR3 loop spans 13 amino acids. Germline values: CDR1 LNHDA, CDR2 SQIVND (reference sequence). This sequence joins TRBV19 and TRBJ1-5; TRBD1 might be the D (5 bases). This TCR derives from an elderly man with acute or convalescent COVID-19. The material sequenced was peripheral blood. CDR3 coding DNA: TGTGCCAGTAGTATGGGAGGGGTTCAGCCCCAGCATTTT. It yields the protein CASSMGGVQPQHF.